The 20 T cell receptor beta chains below all came from one sample that was sequenced in a study of shared clonotypes between healthy human individuals. Sequenced by immunoSEQ multiplex PCR; TCRdb stores in-frame clones only, minus some. The sample has around 1.5 million clones; 95% to 99% are singletons. The sample was naive CD4+ T cells sorted from blood. As for subset: CD45RA+ positively selected. Every receptor here comes from a man aged 25-40 years in good health.

The rearrangement joins TRBV18 to TRBJ2-3; D is ambiguous. The germline V and J ends were trimmed by 3 bases and 2 bases, with 9 bases remaining between them. This CDR3 is 14 amino acids long. CDR1 and CDR2 (germline): KGHSH, LQKENI. The CDR3 spells CASSPQPLTDTQYF. The CDR3 DNA sequence: TGTGCCAGCTCACCGCAGCCGCTCACAGATACGCAGTATTTT.

As for this clone: Other DNA sequences from this sample encode an identical CDR3 as well. V is TRBV6-5 and J is TRBJ2-7, with D unresolved. Germline-derived CDR1 and CDR2 are MNHEY and SVGAGI. CDR3 length: 13 residues. The germline V and J ends were trimmed by 2 bases and 3 bases, with 8 bases remaining between them. CDR3 nucleotides: TGTGCCAGCAGTTACGGGCCCAGCTACGAGCAGTACTTC. Protein product: CASSYGPSYEQYF.

About this clone itself: Additional DNA sequences in this sample encode the identical CDR3. The chain employs TRBV7-9 and TRBJ2-7; D is ambiguous. This CDR3 has 12 residues. V lost 5 bases to trimming and J lost 6 bases, with 11 bases between them. CDR1 is SEHNR, CDR2 FQNEAQ, per germline (reference sequence). CDR3 amino acids: CASSLGPGEQYF. The DNA of the CDR3 is TGTGCCAGCAGCCTTGGTCCGGGCGAGCAGTACTTC.

V usage is TRBV19 and J usage is TRBJ2-3; 9 bases align to TRBD2. The trim removed 5 bases at V and 2 bases at J, leaving 8 bases unmatched. The CDR3 is 16 amino acids. Germline values: CDR1 LNHDA, CDR2 SQIVND (reference sequence). This chain's CDR3 is CASSARTSVYTDTQYF. The CDR3 DNA reads TGTGCCAGTAGTGCCCGGACTAGCGTGTACACAGATACGCAGTATTTT.

This rearrangement joins TRBV5-4 to TRBJ2-6, with 8 positions matching TRBD1. CDR1 and CDR2 (germline): SGHNT, YYREEE (reference sequence). The CDR3 runs to 17 residues. V lost 0 bases to trimming and J lost 0 bases; unmatched junction nucleotides: 2. This CDR3 reads CASSLGTGSSGANVLTF. The CDR3 DNA is TGTGCCAGCAGCTTGGGGACAGGGTCCTCTGGGGCCAACGTCCTGACTTTC.

The rearrangement links TRBV25-1 to TRBJ2-3, with D tentatively TRBD1 (6 bases). The CDR3 is made up of 15 amino acids. Germline CDR1 is MGHDK and CDR2 is SYGVNS. With 2 bases removed from V and 2 bases from J, the gap between germline ends came to 11 bases. In DNA form, the CDR3 reads TGTGCCAGCAGTGAAGGCAGGGGTTACACAGATACGCAGTATTTT. As protein: CASSEGRGYTDTQYF.

The chain couples TRBV6-1 to TRBJ1-2, with D unclear. The CDR3 spans 15 residues. Germline V gene lookup returns CDR1 MNHNS and CDR2 SASEGT. The germline V and J ends were trimmed by 8 bases and 0 bases, with 16 bases remaining between them. This CDR3 reads CASLPIPDTNYGYTF. The DNA of the CDR3 is TGTGCCAGCCTACCTATCCCCGATACTAACTATGGCTACACCTTC.

The V call is TRBV9, the J call TRBJ2-2; D not resolved. Trimming took off 3 bases at V and 0 bases at J, with 18 bases between the two ends. The CDR3 is made up of 18 amino acids. Germline values: CDR1 SGDLS, CDR2 YYNGEE. The CDR3 DNA reads as TGTGCCAGCAGCGGTCCAGTTAAGAGAGCAGCGAACACCGGGGAGCTGTTTTTT. Its protein is CASSGPVKRAANTGELFF.

Here the CDR3 DNA reads TGTGCCAGCAGCGGGACGGACTATACCTACGAGCAGTACTTC. Translation gives CASSGTDYTYEQYF. J is TRBJ2-7 and V is TRBV9; a possible D gene is TRBD2 (6 bases). V was clipped by 3 bases and J by 2 bases, with 12 bases between them. Germline assignment: CDR1 SGDLS and CDR2 YYNGEE. CDR3 length: 14 amino acids.

The chain uses TRBV5-1 and TRBJ2-5; possibly TRBD2 for D (5 bases). The CDR3 is made up of 17 amino acids. Between the trimmed V and J ends, which lost 6 bases and 2 bases, there was a span of 23 bases. Germline CDR1 SGHRS, CDR2 YFSETQ. CDR3 loop: CASTTAGWSGSQETQYF. The CDR3 DNA follows: TGCGCCAGCACGACGGCAGGTTGGAGCGGCTCACAAGAGACCCAGTACTTC.

V and J are TRBV5-4 and TRBJ2-1; D possibly corresponds to TRBD2 (7 bases). Looked up from germline, CDR1 is SGHNT and CDR2 is YYREEE (reference sequence). This CDR3 is 16 amino acids long. V gave up 0 bases and J gave up 5 bases, with 15 bases separating them. The CDR3 DNA sequence: TGTGCCAGCAGCTTGGGGGGCGGGGGCACCCACAATGAGCAGTTCTTC. Amino acids: CASSLGGGGTHNEQFF.

This chain connects TRBV28 to TRBJ2-7; no firm D call. This CDR3 is built from 14 residues. The ends were cut back, 7 bases at V and 2 bases at J, with 15 bases in the middle. Germline CDR1 is MDHEN and CDR2 is SYDVKM. The CDR3 protein is CASTRRIIAYEQYF. The DNA for the CDR3 is TGTGCCAGCACGAGACGGATCATTGCCTACGAGCAGTACTTC.

V and J are TRBV5-4 and TRBJ2-7; no clear D gene. Trimming left V 2 bases short and J 1 base short, with 10 bases between. In germline, CDR1 is SGHNT, CDR2 YYREEE (reference sequence). The CDR3 spans 14 residues. The CDR3 region has the DNA TGTGCCAGCAGCTTTCTCCCAGGTTCCTACGAGCAGTACTTC. This codes for CASSFLPGSYEQYF.

The chain couples TRBV5-6 to TRBJ2-1, with TRBD2 as a possible D gene (5 bases). The germline V and J ends were trimmed by 10 bases and 7 bases, with 21 bases remaining between them. CDR1 is SGHDT and CDR2 is YYEEEE in the germline V gene. The CDR3 is 14 amino acids. The CDR3 nucleotides read TGTGCCTGTGAGCTGAGGGCCATTGGTAATGAGCAGTTCTTC. Translation gives CACELRAIGNEQFF. Supplemented by reference TRBV5-6 and TRBJ2-1, the full variable domain reads DAGVTQSPTHLIKTRGQQVTLRCSPKSGHDTVSWYQQALGQGPQFIFQYYEEEERQRGNFPDRFSGHQFPNYSSELNVNALLLGDSALYLCACELRAIGNEQFFGPGTRLTVL.

V is TRBV7-9 and J is TRBJ2-7, with 9 bases matching TRBD1. The V gene's germline CDR1 is SEHNR and CDR2 FQNEAQ (reference sequence). CDR3 length equals 14 residues. V lost 7 bases to trimming and J lost 7 bases; unmatched junction nucleotides: 11. CDR3 loop: CASTSLQGAREQYF. DNA of the CDR3: TGTGCCAGCACCAGCCTACAGGGGGCGCGTGAGCAGTACTTC.

This clone was detected only once. The rearrangement links TRBV27 to TRBJ1-5; TRBD1 matches at 7 bases. Germline trimming cut 6 bases from V and 4 bases from J; bases unmatched to any gene: 18. Per germline, CDR1 MNHEY and CDR2 SMNVEV (reference sequence). This CDR3 contains 18 residues. In DNA form, the CDR3 reads TGTGCCAGCAGGCACTCGACAGGGCTAGGGGCAGGGAATCAGCCCCAGCATTTT. This codes for CASRHSTGLGAGNQPQHF.

This CDR3 is CASRRQGNEQFF. The CDR3 region has the DNA TGTGCCAGCAGACGACAGGGGAATGAGCAGTTCTTC. The genes are TRBV5-6 and TRBJ2-1, with 8 bases that match TRBD1. Germline CDR1 SGHDT, CDR2 YYEEEE. V shed 5 bases and J 7 bases; nucleotides not matched to a gene: 2. The CDR3 is 12 amino acids.

This clone has a single count. The chain combines TRBV5-1 with TRBJ2-7, with 7 bases matching TRBD1. The CDR3 spans 12 residues. Trimming at V came to 4 bases and at J to 7 bases, leaving 5 bases not matched to a gene. CDR1 and CDR2 from the germline V gene are SGHRS and YFSETQ. The CDR3 loop reads CASSPDRVEQYF. The CDR3 DNA is TGCGCCAGCAGCCCCGACAGGGTTGAGCAGTACTTC.

This clone was detected only once. The chain employs TRBV7-2 and TRBJ1-5, with 7 bases identical to TRBD1. Germline CDR1 is SGHTA and CDR2 is FQGNSA. V gave up 5 bases and J gave up 5 bases; unmatched junction bases: 15. This CDR3 is 17 amino acids long. The CDR3 spells CASSPTSQGLMYQPQHF. Written as DNA, the CDR3 is TGTGCCAGCAGCCCAACCTCACAGGGGTTAATGTATCAGCCCCAGCATTTT.

The chain recombines TRBV10-2 with TRBJ2-6; weak D call: TRBD1 (6 bases). V dropped 2 bases and J dropped 0 bases, with 11 bases sitting between them. Germline lookup yields CDR1 WSHSY and CDR2 SAAADI. The CDR3 covers 17 residues. In DNA form, the CDR3 reads TGCGCCAGCAGTGAGCAGGGGTTTTCCTCTGGGGCCAACGTCCTGACTTTC. Protein: CASSEQGFSSGANVLTF.